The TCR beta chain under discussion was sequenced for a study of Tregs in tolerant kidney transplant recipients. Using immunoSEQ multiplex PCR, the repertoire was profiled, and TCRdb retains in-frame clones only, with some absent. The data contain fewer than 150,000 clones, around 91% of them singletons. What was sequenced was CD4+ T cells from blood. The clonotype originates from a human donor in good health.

The CDR3 is CASSLDGSGRGTDTQYF. The CDR3 coding sequence is TGTGCCAGCAGCTTGGATGGTAGCGGGAGGGGCACAGATACGCAGTATTTT. The V and J genes are TRBV5-4 and TRBJ2-3; TRBD2 aligns across 11 bases. CDR3 length: 17 amino acids. J was trimmed by 1 base and V by 0 bases; bases with no gene match: 4. Germline loops: CDR1 SGHNT, CDR2 YYREEE (reference sequence).